These 17 T cell receptor beta chains share one sample of origin, sequenced in a study of sequential checkpoint blockade in melanoma. Treatment denoted: randomized to nivolumab then ipilimumab (arm A) or the reverse (arm B). Measured with immunoSEQ multiplex PCR; TCRdb has only the in-frame clones, and not every one. This table holds about 10,000 clones, roughly 74% found once. Material: CD8+ T cells sorted from blood (inferred from file names), obtained from a patient given nivolumab and ipilimumab in sequence. The receptors originated from a human donor with melanoma.

The V gene is TRBV28, the J gene TRBJ2-7, with TRBD2 matching 11 bases. Germline V lookup: CDR1 MDHEN, CDR2 SYDVKM. The CDR3 runs to 17 residues. V lost 5 bases, J lost 0 bases, and 9 bases stayed unmatched. DNA of the CDR3: TGTGCCAGCAGTCGAGGACTAGCGGGCCTTAGCTCCTACGAGCAGTACTTC. This codes for CASSRGLAGLSSYEQYF.

This chain joins TRBV27 and TRBJ2-1; 8 bases match TRBD2. The V segment lost 0 bases and the J segment 7 bases; nucleotides outside the gene matches: 5. Germline assignment: CDR1 MNHEY and CDR2 SMNVEV (reference sequence). CDR3 length: 15 amino acids. In DNA form, the CDR3 reads TGTGCCAGCAGTTTATCAAGCGGGAGAAGTAATGAGCAGTTCTTC. It codes for CASSLSSGRSNEQFF.

This clone was detected only a few times. V gene TRBV5-6 combines with J gene TRBJ2-1, with 15 bases fitting TRBD2. Germline trimming cut 4 bases from V and 4 bases from J; bases unmatched to any gene: 6. The CDR3 length is 17 residues. The germline CDR1 and CDR2 sequences are SGHDT and YYEEEE. The CDR3 DNA is TGTGCCAGCAGCCTGTGGACTAGCGGGAGGGGATACAATGAGCAGTTCTTC. Amino acid sequence: CASSLWTSGRGYNEQFF.

Regarding this clone: Within the sample, other DNA sequences also encode this same CDR3. The chain uses TRBV27 and TRBJ1-5; D unclear. The germline V gene has CDR1 MNHEY and CDR2 SMNVEV (reference sequence). V was clipped by 2 bases and J by 0 bases, with 5 bases between them. This CDR3 has 14 residues. CDR3 protein: CASSLTGSNQPQHF. DNA of the CDR3: TGTGCCAGCAGTTTAACGGGTAGCAATCAGCCCCAGCATTTT.

This clone was seen a single time. CDR3 amino acids: CASSLSSSGNTIYF. Here the CDR3 DNA reads TGTGCCAGCAGCTTGTCCAGCTCTGGAAACACCATATATTTT. The chain combines TRBV5-6 with TRBJ1-3; D remains unclear. Trimming stripped 1 base from V and 0 bases from J, with 5 bases between. The CDR3 sequence is 14 residues long. From germline, CDR1 is SGHDT and CDR2 YYEEEE.

Here the CDR3 reads CASSLGLDYSEQYF. For the CDR3, the DNA is TGTGCCAGCAGCTTAGGCCTAGATTATTCCGAGCAGTACTTC. The genes are TRBV13 and TRBJ2-7; no clear D. The germline CDR1 and CDR2 sequences are PRHDT and FYEKMQ (reference sequence). The V end lost 0 bases, the J end lost 6 bases, and 12 bases lay between the germline ends. There are 14 residues in the CDR3.

V gene TRBV18 combines with J gene TRBJ2-5, with 8 bases fitting TRBD1. J lost 5 bases, V lost 0 bases, and 11 bases had no gene match. The CDR3 has 17 amino acids. Looked up from germline, CDR1 is KGHSH and CDR2 is LQKENI. The DNA of the CDR3 is TGTGCCAGCTCACCACCCCCTAGGACAGGGATGGGGGAGACCCAGTACTTC. This codes for CASSPPPRTGMGETQYF.

The chain recombines TRBV7-2 with TRBJ2-1, with TRBD1 identical over 8 bases. CDR1 is SGHTA and CDR2 is FQGNSA in the germline V gene. The CDR3 is 16 amino acids. V lost 1 base, J lost 2 bases, and 4 bases stayed unmatched. CDR3 sequence (DNA): TGTGCCAGCAGCTTAGGTGGACAGGGCACCTACAATGAGCAGTTCTTC. Translating gives CASSLGGQGTYNEQFF.

The rearrangement uses TRBV9 and TRBJ1-2; 9 nucleotides agree with TRBD1. The germline CDR1 and CDR2 sequences are SGDLS and YYNGEE. J lost 4 bases, V lost 4 bases, and 14 bases had no gene match. CDR3 length equals 17 residues. CDR3 amino acids: CASSPSGGTGHAYGYTF. As DNA, the CDR3 is TGTGCCAGCAGCCCTTCCGGGGGGACAGGGCATGCCTATGGCTACACCTTC.

Here the CDR3 DNA reads TGTGCCAGCAGTCCCATCGCGGGATACGAGCAGTACTTC. This sequence encodes CASSPIAGYEQYF. The genes are TRBV6-1 and TRBJ2-7, with a weak D call TRBD2 (6 bases). Trimming stripped 5 bases from V and 4 bases from J, with 12 bases between. This CDR3 spans 13 amino acids. The germline V gene has CDR1 MNHNS and CDR2 SASEGT.

The chain recombines TRBV5-1 with TRBJ2-5; 14 positions agree with TRBD2. V was clipped by 5 bases and J by 9 bases; unmatched bases: 9. CDR1 is SGHRS and CDR2 is YFSETQ in the germline V gene. The CDR3 has 15 residues. CDR3 DNA: TGCGCCAGCAGTCCCGGGACTAGCGGGGGCGATCCCCAGTACTTC. This translates into CASSPGTSGGDPQYF.

This clone showed up just a few times. The V gene is TRBV27, the J gene TRBJ1-1; TRBD1 aligns across 7 bases. With 5 bases clipped from V and 7 bases from J, the junction kept 7 bases outside the gene matches. The CDR3 is 13 amino acids. CDR1 is MNHEY and CDR2 is SMNVEV in the germline V gene (reference sequence). The CDR3 spells CASSDLQGFEAFF. Here the CDR3 DNA reads TGTGCCAGCAGTGACTTACAGGGGTTTGAAGCTTTCTTT.

V gene TRBV7-2 combines with J gene TRBJ2-1; D is undetermined. This CDR3 region has 15 residues. CDR1 and CDR2 from the germline V gene are SGHTA and FQGNSA. The V end lost 5 bases, the J end lost 1 base, and 12 bases lay between the germline ends. This chain's CDR3 is CASSAGGSSYNEQFF. In DNA form, the CDR3 reads TGTGCCAGCAGCGCAGGTGGCTCTTCCTACAATGAGCAGTTCTTC.

The chain has TRBV19 and TRBJ1-2; 8 nucleotides line up with TRBD1. This CDR3 contains 14 residues. V shed 10 bases, J shed 2 bases, and the junction held 9 bases outside the gene matches. In germline, CDR1 is LNHDA, CDR2 SQIVND (reference sequence). Here the CDR3 reads CATAADRDNYGYTF. The CDR3 nucleotides are TGTGCCACCGCGGCGGACAGGGACAACTATGGCTACACCTTC.

This chain uses TRBV19 with TRBJ2-5, with 9 bases that match TRBD1. V gave up 6 bases and J gave up 4 bases; unmatched junction bases: 9. Germline assignment: CDR1 LNHDA and CDR2 SQIVND (reference sequence). The CDR3 runs 15 residues. For the CDR3, the DNA is TGTGCCAGTAGGATCGTACAGGGGGCAAGAGAGACCCAGTACTTC. Translating it yields CASRIVQGARETQYF.

There are a few counts of this clone. This sequence joins TRBV6-4 and TRBJ2-7; TRBD1 matches 9 bases. Germline CDR1 MRHNA, CDR2 SNTAGT. The length of the CDR3 is 16 residues. Germline trimming cut 0 bases from V and 1 base from J; bases unmatched to any gene: 4. The CDR3 loop is CASSDSGTGPSYEQYF. The DNA of the CDR3 is TGTGCCAGCAGTGACTCCGGGACAGGGCCTTCCTACGAGCAGTACTTC.

The rearrangement links TRBV20-1 to TRBJ1-4; D uncertain. CDR1 and CDR2 (germline): DFQATT, SNEGSKA (reference sequence). V lost 6 bases and J lost 8, with 10 bases in between. The length of the CDR3 is 11 residues. The CDR3 sequence is CSAPSREKLFF. The CDR3 bases are TGCAGTGCCCCCTCTAGAGAAAAACTGTTTTTT.